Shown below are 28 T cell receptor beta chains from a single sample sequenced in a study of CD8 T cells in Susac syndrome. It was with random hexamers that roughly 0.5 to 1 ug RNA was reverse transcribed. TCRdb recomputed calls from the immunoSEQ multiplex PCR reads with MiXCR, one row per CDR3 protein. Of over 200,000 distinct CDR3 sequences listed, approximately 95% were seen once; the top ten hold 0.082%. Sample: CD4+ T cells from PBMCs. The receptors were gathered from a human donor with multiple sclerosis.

Here the CDR3 DNA reads TGTGCCAGCAGCTTATTCGGGACAGGGAGTTCACCCCTCCACTTT. Translated: CASSLFGTGSSPLHF. The rearrangement links TRBV7-2 to TRBJ1-6; 9 nucleotides agree with TRBD1. V was pared by 2 bases and J by 9 bases, with 5 bases of the junction left unmatched. CDR3 length equals 15 residues. The germline V gene encodes CDR1 SGHTA and CDR2 FQGNSA.

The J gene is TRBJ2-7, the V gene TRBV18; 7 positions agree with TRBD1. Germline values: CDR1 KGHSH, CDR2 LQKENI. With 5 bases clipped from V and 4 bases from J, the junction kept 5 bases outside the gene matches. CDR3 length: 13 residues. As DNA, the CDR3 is TGTGCCAGCTCAGCCGGGACAGATTACGAGCAGTACGTC. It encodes CASSAGTDYEQYV.

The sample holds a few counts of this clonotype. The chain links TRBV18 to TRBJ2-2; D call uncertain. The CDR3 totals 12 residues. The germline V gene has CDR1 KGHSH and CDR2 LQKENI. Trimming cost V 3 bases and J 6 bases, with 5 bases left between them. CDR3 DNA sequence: TGTGCCAGCTCACCTGGCTCCGGGGAGCTGTTTTTT. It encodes CASSPGSGELFF.

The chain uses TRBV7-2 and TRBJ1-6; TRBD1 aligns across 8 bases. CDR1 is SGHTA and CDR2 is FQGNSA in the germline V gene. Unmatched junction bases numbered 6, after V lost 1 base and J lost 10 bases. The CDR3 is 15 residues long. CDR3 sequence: CASSLVAGGDSPLHF. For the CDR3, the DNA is TGTGCCAGCAGCTTAGTGGCAGGGGGCGACTCACCCCTCCACTTT.

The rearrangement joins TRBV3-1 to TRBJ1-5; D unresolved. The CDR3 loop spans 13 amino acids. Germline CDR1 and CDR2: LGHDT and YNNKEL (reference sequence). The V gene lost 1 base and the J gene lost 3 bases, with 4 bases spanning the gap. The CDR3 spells CASSQVINQPQHF. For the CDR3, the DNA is TGTGCCAGCAGCCAAGTTATCAATCAGCCCCAGCATTTT.

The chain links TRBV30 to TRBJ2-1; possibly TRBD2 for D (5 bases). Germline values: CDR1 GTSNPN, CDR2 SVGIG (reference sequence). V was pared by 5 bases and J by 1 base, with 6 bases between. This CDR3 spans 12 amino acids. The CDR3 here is CAWSGSYNEQFF. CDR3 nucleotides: TGTGCCTGGTCGGGATCCTACAATGAGCAGTTCTTC.

The DNA for the CDR3 is TGTGCCAGCAGCCAAGGTATGAGGACTAATTCACCCCTCCACTTT. It codes for CASSQGMRTNSPLHF. The chain combines TRBV3-1 with TRBJ1-6, with D hard to call. Between the trimmed V and J ends, which lost 1 base and 6 bases, there was a span of 10 bases. Germline V gene data show CDR1 as LGHDT and CDR2 as YNNKEL (reference sequence). The CDR3 has 15 amino acids.

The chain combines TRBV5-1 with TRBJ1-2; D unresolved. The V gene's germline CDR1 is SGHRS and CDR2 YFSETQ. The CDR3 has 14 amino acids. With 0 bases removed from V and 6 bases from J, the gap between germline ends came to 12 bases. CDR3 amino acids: CASSLVGPPDGYTF. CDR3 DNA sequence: TGCGCCAGCAGCTTGGTGGGCCCACCGGATGGCTACACCTTC.

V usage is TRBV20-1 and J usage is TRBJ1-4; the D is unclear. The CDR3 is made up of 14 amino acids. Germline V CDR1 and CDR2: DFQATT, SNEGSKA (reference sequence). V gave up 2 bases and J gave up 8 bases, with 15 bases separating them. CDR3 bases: TGCAGTGCTAGAACCGCCCGGTCAGCCGAAAAACTGTTTTTT. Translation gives CSARTARSAEKLFF.

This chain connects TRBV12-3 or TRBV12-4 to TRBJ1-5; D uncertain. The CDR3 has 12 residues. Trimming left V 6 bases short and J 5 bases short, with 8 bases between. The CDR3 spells CASSSFHQPQHF. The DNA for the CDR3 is TGTGCCAGCAGCTCCTTCCATCAGCCCCAGCATTTT.

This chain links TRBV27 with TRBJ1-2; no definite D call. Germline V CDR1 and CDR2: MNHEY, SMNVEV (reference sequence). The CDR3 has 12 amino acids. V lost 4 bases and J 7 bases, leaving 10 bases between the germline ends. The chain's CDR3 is CASSSLGFGYTF. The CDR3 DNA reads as TGTGCCAGCAGTTCCCTTGGGTTTGGCTACACCTTC.

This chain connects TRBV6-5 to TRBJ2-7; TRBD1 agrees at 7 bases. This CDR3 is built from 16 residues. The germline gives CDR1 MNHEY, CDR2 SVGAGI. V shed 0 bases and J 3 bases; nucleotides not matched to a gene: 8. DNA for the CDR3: TGTGCCAGCAGTTACTCTGGGACAGCCCTGGGCTACGAGCAGTACTTC. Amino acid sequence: CASSYSGTALGYEQYF.

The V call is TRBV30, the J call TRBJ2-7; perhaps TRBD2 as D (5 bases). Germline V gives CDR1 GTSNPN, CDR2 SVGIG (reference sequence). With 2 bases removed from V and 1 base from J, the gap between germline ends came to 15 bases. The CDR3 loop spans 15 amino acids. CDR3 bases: TGTGCCTGGAGTATCCAGGACTTGTCTTCCTACGAGCAGTACTTC. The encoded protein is CAWSIQDLSSYEQYF. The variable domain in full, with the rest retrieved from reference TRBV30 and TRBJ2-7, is SQTIHQWPATLVQPVGSPLSLECTVEGTSNPNLYWYRQAAGRGLQLLFYSVGIGQISSEVPQNLSASRPQDRQFILSSKKLLLSDSGFYLCAWSIQDLSSYEQYFGPGTRLTVT.

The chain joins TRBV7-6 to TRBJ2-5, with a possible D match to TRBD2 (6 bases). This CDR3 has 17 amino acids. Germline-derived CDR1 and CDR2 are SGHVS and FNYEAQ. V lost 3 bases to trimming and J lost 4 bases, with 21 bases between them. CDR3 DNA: TGTGCCAGCAGCTTTGGGGGAGGAGGGGCCGTCACAGAGACCCAGTACTTC. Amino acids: CASSFGGGGAVTETQYF.

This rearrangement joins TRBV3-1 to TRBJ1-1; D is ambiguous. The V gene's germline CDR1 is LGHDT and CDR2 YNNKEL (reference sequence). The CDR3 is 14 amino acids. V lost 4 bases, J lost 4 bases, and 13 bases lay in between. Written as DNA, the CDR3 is TGTGCCAGCAGCCCCGAAGGGCTCAGCACTGAAGCTTTCTTT. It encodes CASSPEGLSTEAFF.

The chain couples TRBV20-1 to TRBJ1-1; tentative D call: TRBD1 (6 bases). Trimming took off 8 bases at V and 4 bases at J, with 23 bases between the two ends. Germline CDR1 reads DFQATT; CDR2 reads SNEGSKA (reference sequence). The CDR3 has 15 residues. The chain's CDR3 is CSPGLTDRLTTEAFF. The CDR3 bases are TGCAGTCCCGGTTTGACAGACAGGTTGACCACTGAAGCTTTCTTT.

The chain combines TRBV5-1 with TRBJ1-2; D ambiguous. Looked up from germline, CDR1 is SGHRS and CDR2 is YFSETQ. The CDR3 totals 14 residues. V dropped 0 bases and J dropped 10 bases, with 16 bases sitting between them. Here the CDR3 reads CASSLDARSDYYTF. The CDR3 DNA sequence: TGCGCCAGCAGCTTGGATGCCCGATCCGATTACTACACCTTC. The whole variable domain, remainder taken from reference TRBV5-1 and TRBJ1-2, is KAGVTQTPRYLIKTRGQQVTLSCSPISGHRSVSWYQQTPGQGLQFLFEYFSETQRNKGNFPGRFSGRQFSNSRSEMNVSTLELGDSALYLCASSLDARSDYYTFGSGTRLTVV.

The CDR3 DNA reads as TGCAGCGAGGGAGGGACCTATGGCTACACCTTC. Amino acid sequence: CSEGGTYGYTF. This sequence joins TRBV29-1 and TRBJ1-2; D perhaps matches TRBD1 (5 bases). The germline gives CDR1 SQVTM, CDR2 ANQGSEA. The CDR3 covers 11 residues. V shed 7 bases and J shed 4 bases, with 10 bases lying between them.

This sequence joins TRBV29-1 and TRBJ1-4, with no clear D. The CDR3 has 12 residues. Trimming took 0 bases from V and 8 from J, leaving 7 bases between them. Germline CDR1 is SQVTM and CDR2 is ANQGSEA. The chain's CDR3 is CSVEDPGEKLFF. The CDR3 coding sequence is TGCAGCGTTGAAGATCCGGGGGAAAAACTGTTTTTT.

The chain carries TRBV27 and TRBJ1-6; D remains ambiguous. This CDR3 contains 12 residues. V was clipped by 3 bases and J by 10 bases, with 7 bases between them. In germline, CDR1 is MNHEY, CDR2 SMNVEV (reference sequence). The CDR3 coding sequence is TGTGCCAGCAGTTTTACGGGCTCACCCCTCCACTTT. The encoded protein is CASSFTGSPLHF.

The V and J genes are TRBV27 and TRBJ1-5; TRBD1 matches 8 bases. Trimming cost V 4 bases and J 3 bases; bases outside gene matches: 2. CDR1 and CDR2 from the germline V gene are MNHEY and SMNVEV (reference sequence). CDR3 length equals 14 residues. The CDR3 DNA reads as TGTGCCAGCAGTTCGACAGGGGACAATCAGCCCCAGCATTTT. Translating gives CASSSTGDNQPQHF.

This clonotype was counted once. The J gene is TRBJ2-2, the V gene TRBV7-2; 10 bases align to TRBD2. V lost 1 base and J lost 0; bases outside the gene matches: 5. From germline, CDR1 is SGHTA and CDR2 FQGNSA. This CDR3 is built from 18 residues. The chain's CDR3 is CASSLVSLAGANTGELFF. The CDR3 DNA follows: TGTGCCAGCAGCTTAGTGTCCCTAGCGGGAGCGAACACCGGGGAGCTGTTTTTT.

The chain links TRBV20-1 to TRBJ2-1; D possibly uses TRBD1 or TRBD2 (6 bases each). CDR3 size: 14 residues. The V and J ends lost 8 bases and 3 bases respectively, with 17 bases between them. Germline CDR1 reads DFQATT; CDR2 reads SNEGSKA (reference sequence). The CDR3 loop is CSSIARGDYNEQFF. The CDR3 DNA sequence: TGCAGTTCCATAGCGAGGGGGGACTACAATGAGCAGTTCTTC.

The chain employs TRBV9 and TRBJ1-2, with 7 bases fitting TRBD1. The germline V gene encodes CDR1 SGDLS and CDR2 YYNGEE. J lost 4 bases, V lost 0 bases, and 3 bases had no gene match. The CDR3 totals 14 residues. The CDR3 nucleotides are TGTGCCAGCAGCGTAGCGGGACAGACCTATGGCTACACCTTC. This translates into CASSVAGQTYGYTF.

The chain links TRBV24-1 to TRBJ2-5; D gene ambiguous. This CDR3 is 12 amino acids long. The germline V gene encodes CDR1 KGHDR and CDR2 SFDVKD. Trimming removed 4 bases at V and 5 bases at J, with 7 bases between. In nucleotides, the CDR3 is TGTGCCACCAGTGAATACGGGGAGACCCAGTACTTC. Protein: CATSEYGETQYF.

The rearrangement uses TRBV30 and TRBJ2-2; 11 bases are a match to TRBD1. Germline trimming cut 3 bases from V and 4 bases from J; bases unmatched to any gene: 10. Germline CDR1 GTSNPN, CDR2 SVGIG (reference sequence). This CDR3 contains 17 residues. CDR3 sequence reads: CAWRRDRGIRGTGELFF. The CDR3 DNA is TGTGCCTGGAGACGGGACAGGGGGATCCGAGGCACCGGGGAGCTGTTTTTT.

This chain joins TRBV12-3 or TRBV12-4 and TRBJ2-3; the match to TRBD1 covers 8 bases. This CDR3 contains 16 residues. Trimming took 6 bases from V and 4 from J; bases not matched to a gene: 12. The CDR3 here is CASREAGGSRADTQYF. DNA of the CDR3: TGTGCCAGCAGAGAGGCAGGGGGCTCTAGGGCAGATACGCAGTATTTT.

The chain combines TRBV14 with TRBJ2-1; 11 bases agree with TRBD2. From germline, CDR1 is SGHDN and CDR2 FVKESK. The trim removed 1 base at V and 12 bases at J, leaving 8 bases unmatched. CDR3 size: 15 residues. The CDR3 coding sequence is TGTGCCAGCAGCCAAGTTCTAGCGGGGGGACTTGGGCAGTTCTTC. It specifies CASSQVLAGGLGQFF.